Presented here are 30 T cell receptor beta chains from one specimen sequenced in a study of graft-versus-host responses after intestinal transplantation. No cognate antigen is known for these TCRs. The assay was immunoSEQ multiplex PCR, and TCRdb's table has in-frame clones only and misses some. This table has tens of thousands of clones, 75% to 95% appearing once. The sequencing used unstimulated CD8+ T cells sorted from spleen or lymph node cells, collected before intestinal transplant. The receptors derive from a human donor who received an intestinal transplant.

The chain recombines TRBV13 with TRBJ1-1; possible D gene TRBD1, 6 bases. Trimming removed 8 bases from V and 6 bases from J, with 19 bases in between. CDR1 is PRHDT, CDR2 FYEKMQ, per germline (reference sequence). The CDR3 totals 14 residues. The CDR3 protein is CASHSPTRGPEAFF. DNA of the CDR3: TGTGCCAGCCATTCGCCCACCAGGGGCCCTGAAGCTTTCTTT.

The chain links TRBV13 to TRBJ1-3; D is perhaps TRBD1 (6 bases). Per the germline V gene, CDR1 is PRHDT and CDR2 is FYEKMQ (reference sequence). The CDR3 is 15 amino acids. Trimming pared 3 bases from V and 2 bases from J, leaving 11 bases between. The CDR3 spells CASSFRDITGNTIYF. DNA for the CDR3: TGTGCCAGCAGCTTCCGGGACATAACTGGAAACACCATATATTTT.

In its sample, this clone was seen once. This chain uses TRBV11-2 with TRBJ2-7; D is perhaps TRBD1 or TRBD2 (5 bases each). Germline loops: CDR1 SGHAT, CDR2 FQNNGV. Trimming stripped 0 bases from V and 4 bases from J, with 10 bases between. The CDR3 contains 14 residues. CDR3 sequence (DNA): TGTGCCAGCAGCTTAGATAGGGGAGTGTACGAGCAGTACTTC. This encodes CASSLDRGVYEQYF.

The V and J genes are TRBV7-6 and TRBJ2-7; tentative D call: TRBD2 (6 bases). V lost 5 bases, J lost 2 bases, and 13 bases lay in between. CDR1 SGHVS and CDR2 FNYEAQ come from the germline V gene. There are 14 residues in the CDR3. The CDR3, as DNA: TGTGCCAGCAGCGGATTAGCGGATACCTACGAGCAGTACTTC. Encoded protein: CASSGLADTYEQYF.

The rearrangement uses TRBV6-5 and TRBJ2-2, with D unresolved. V lost 2 bases and J 4 bases, leaving 5 bases between the germline ends. The CDR3 totals 13 residues. The germline CDR1 and CDR2 sequences are MNHEY and SVGAGI. CDR3 DNA sequence: TGTGCCAGCAGTTACGCGGTCACCGGGGAGCTGTTTTTT. Amino acid sequence: CASSYAVTGELFF.

The V call is TRBV11-2, the J call TRBJ1-1; D may be TRBD1 (6 bases). Germline CDR1 SGHAT, CDR2 FQNNGV. The CDR3 extends over 13 amino acids. Trimming stripped 3 bases from V and 4 bases from J, with 9 bases between. The CDR3 protein is CASSFTGPTEAFF. DNA of the CDR3: TGTGCCAGCAGCTTTACAGGGCCCACTGAAGCTTTCTTT.

V gene TRBV7-9 combines with J gene TRBJ1-1; D is undetermined. Trimming pared 2 bases from V and 0 bases from J, leaving 1 base between. The germline V gene encodes CDR1 SEHNR and CDR2 FQNEAQ (reference sequence). This CDR3 spans 12 amino acids. The CDR3 DNA reads as TGTGCCAGCAGCTTAATGAACACTGAAGCTTTCTTT. Translated, it gives CASSLMNTEAFF.

V gene TRBV6-4 combines with J gene TRBJ2-4, with TRBD2 identical over 7 bases. The CDR3 is made up of 17 amino acids. Germline lookup yields CDR1 MRHNA and CDR2 SNTAGT. V shed 5 bases and J 2 bases; nucleotides not matched to a gene: 12. The CDR3 nucleotides are TGTGCCAGCAGTCAGAGTCCGAGCGGGACTACCAAAAACATTCAGTACTTC. Encoded protein: CASSQSPSGTTKNIQYF.

The chain couples TRBV29-1 to TRBJ2-1, with D possibly matching TRBD2 (6 bases). The CDR3 has 15 amino acids. CDR1 is SQVTM and CDR2 is ANQGSEA in the germline V gene. With 2 bases removed from V and 4 bases from J, the gap between germline ends came to 15 bases. In DNA, the CDR3 is TGCAGCGTTGAATCGACCGGGACTCTATACAATGAGCAGTTCTTC. Translation gives CSVESTGTLYNEQFF.

The chain combines TRBV7-3 with TRBJ2-7; 9 nucleotides line up with TRBD1. V was clipped by 4 bases and J by 6 bases; unmatched bases: 7. The germline V gene has CDR1 SGHTA and CDR2 FQGTGA. The CDR3 contains 14 residues. CDR3 sequence reads: CASSSRDRDSEQYF. In nucleotides, the CDR3 is TGTGCCAGCAGCTCCCGGGACAGGGACAGCGAGCAGTACTTC.

The rearrangement links TRBV19 to TRBJ2-5; D assignment may be TRBD1 or TRBD2 (5 bases each). V was pared by 5 bases and J by 3 bases, with 13 bases between. The CDR3 contains 14 residues. From germline, CDR1 is LNHDA and CDR2 SQIVND (reference sequence). The CDR3 region is CASSSRDVEETQYF. The CDR3 DNA reads TGTGCCAGTAGTTCGAGGGACGTTGAAGAGACCCAGTACTTC.

The V gene is TRBV4-1, the J gene TRBJ2-7; D not certain. V gave up 4 bases and J gave up 0 bases, with 10 bases separating them. The CDR3 covers 14 residues. CDR1 MGHRA and CDR2 YSYEKL come from the germline V gene. DNA for the CDR3: TGCGCCAGCAGCCCCCATCTCCTCTCCTACGAGCAGTACTTC. Its translation: CASSPHLLSYEQYF.

The chain carries TRBV7-9 and TRBJ1-1; D is unclear. This CDR3 comprises 13 residues. V was pared by 1 base and J by 7 bases, with 10 bases between. Germline V gene sequence: CDR1 SEHNR, CDR2 FQNEAQ (reference sequence). CDR3 nucleotide sequence: TGTGCCAGCAGCTTAGACAGCCCCATTGAAGCTTTCTTT. It specifies CASSLDSPIEAFF.

V is TRBV4-1 and J is TRBJ2-4, with unresolved D. The CDR3 length is 13 residues. The ends were cut back, 2 bases at V and 7 bases at J, with 9 bases in the middle. The germline V gene has CDR1 MGHRA and CDR2 YSYEKL. The CDR3 nucleotides are TGCGCCAGCAGCCAATCCTCTAGTAACATTCAGTACTTC. Its translation is CASSQSSSNIQYF.

The rearrangement links TRBV27 to TRBJ2-3; D is possibly TRBD1 (5 bases). The V end lost 4 bases, the J end lost 4 bases, and 18 bases lay between the germline ends. Germline V CDR1 and CDR2: MNHEY, SMNVEV (reference sequence). The CDR3 sequence is 16 residues long. This chain's CDR3 is CASSSVNQGSPDTQYF. The CDR3 DNA sequence: TGTGCCAGCAGTTCGGTTAATCAGGGTAGCCCAGATACGCAGTATTTT.

The chain links TRBV11-3 to TRBJ2-1; D not resolved. V was cut by 1 base and J by 10 bases, with 8 bases left in between. Germline V gene data show CDR1 as SGHNT and CDR2 as YENEEA. The CDR3 contains 12 residues. CDR3 nucleotides: TGTGCCAGCAGCTTAGGGGCGGCCGAGCAGTTCTTC. It is translated as CASSLGAAEQFF.

The V and J genes are TRBV7-2 and TRBJ2-5, with D hard to call. Germline CDR1 SGHTA, CDR2 FQGNSA. The CDR3 runs to 15 residues. With 2 bases removed from V and 1 base from J, the gap between germline ends came to 11 bases. The CDR3, as DNA: TGTGCCAGCAGCTTATTTGGGTGGGCCCAAGAGACCCAGTACTTC. It translates to CASSLFGWAQETQYF.

The chain recombines TRBV27 with TRBJ2-1; D not certain. V dropped 6 bases and J dropped 5 bases, with 11 bases sitting between them. Germline values: CDR1 MNHEY, CDR2 SMNVEV (reference sequence). CDR3 length equals 13 residues. The CDR3 is CASSLRLNNEQFF. The CDR3 nucleotides read TGTGCCAGCAGCCTAAGATTGAACAATGAGCAGTTCTTC.

The V call is TRBV11-2, the J call TRBJ2-5, with D possibly being TRBD2 (7 bases). This CDR3 contains 17 residues. V gave up 1 base and J gave up 3 bases, with 18 bases separating them. Germline V gene sequence: CDR1 SGHAT, CDR2 FQNNGV. CDR3 protein: CASSLGEGGLGKETQYF. CDR3 bases: TGTGCCAGCAGCTTAGGGGAGGGGGGACTCGGAAAAGAGACCCAGTACTTC.

The chain recombines TRBV5-1 with TRBJ2-7; D perhaps matches TRBD1 (6 bases). CDR3 size: 14 residues. Germline CDR1 and CDR2: SGHRS and YFSETQ. The ends were cut back, 4 bases at V and 3 bases at J, with 14 bases in the middle. Here the CDR3 DNA reads TGCGCCAGCAGCCCCCGGGACACAGACTACGAGCAGTACTTC. Translation gives CASSPRDTDYEQYF.

The J gene is TRBJ2-3, the V gene TRBV10-2; 8 bases line up with TRBD2. The CDR3 sequence is 16 residues long. Germline V lookup: CDR1 WSHSY, CDR2 SAAADI. Trimming removed 4 bases from V and 2 bases from J; junction bases left unmatched: 8. The CDR3 here is CASSGVNGGATDTQYF. CDR3 nucleotide sequence: TGCGCCAGCAGTGGGGTAAACGGGGGGGCCACAGATACGCAGTATTTT.

Written as DNA, the CDR3 is TGTGCCAGCAGCTTAGCCCCGTCTAGTGAAGCTTTCTTT. It yields the protein CASSLAPSSEAFF. This sequence joins TRBV7-6 and TRBJ1-1; no definite D call. Trimming pared 0 bases from V and 7 bases from J, leaving 9 bases between. From germline, CDR1 is SGHVS and CDR2 FNYEAQ. This CDR3 contains 13 residues.

V and J are TRBV7-9 and TRBJ2-2; 9 nucleotides agree with TRBD1. This CDR3 is 17 amino acids long. The junction had 11 bases not matched to a gene; V was cut back by 4 bases and J by 5 bases. Germline-derived CDR1 and CDR2 are SEHNR and FQNEAQ (reference sequence). DNA of the CDR3: TGTGCCAGCAGCTGCAGACGGCCGGGACAGGGTACCGGGGAGCTGTTTTTT. Protein sequence: CASSCRRPGQGTGELFF.

This clone has just one count. The chain uses TRBV4-2 and TRBJ1-6, with a tentative D call TRBD1 (5 bases). CDR3 size: 17 residues. V lost 2 bases, J lost 7 bases, and 18 bases lay in between. CDR1 is LGHNA and CDR2 is YNFKEQ in the germline V gene. CDR3 amino acids: CASSQPPGTGTNSPLHF. DNA for the CDR3: TGTGCCAGCAGCCAACCCCCCGGGACCGGCACCAATTCACCCCTCCACTTT.

This chain connects TRBV4-1 to TRBJ2-1; 11 nucleotides agree with TRBD2. V shed 0 bases, J shed 2 bases, and the junction held 3 bases outside the gene matches. Germline CDR1 is MGHRA and CDR2 is YSYEKL. This CDR3 spans 17 amino acids. Here the CDR3 reads CASSQDLAGGPYNEQFF. For the CDR3, the DNA is TGCGCCAGCAGCCAAGATCTAGCGGGGGGACCCTACAATGAGCAGTTCTTC.

The rearrangement joins TRBV5-1 to TRBJ2-5; 10 bases align to TRBD2. CDR3 length equals 16 residues. CDR1 is SGHRS and CDR2 is YFSETQ in the germline V gene. V lost 5 bases to trimming and J lost 4 bases; unmatched junction nucleotides: 11. CDR3 in DNA: TGCGCCAGCAGACTGGGGCTAGCGGGAGAGGGAGAGACCCAGTACTTC. Translation: CASRLGLAGEGETQYF.

CDR3 in amino acids: CASSPQGSPYEQYF. CDR3 coding DNA: TGTGCCAGCAGCCCACAGGGGAGTCCCTACGAGCAGTACTTC. V and J are TRBV5-4 and TRBJ2-7; TRBD1 matches 7 bases. This CDR3 is 14 amino acids long. The J segment lost 2 bases and the V segment lost 4 bases, leaving 6 bases of the junction unmatched. CDR1 and CDR2 from the germline V gene are SGHNT and YYREEE (reference sequence).

The chain joins TRBV5-1 to TRBJ2-2; D is ambiguous. Germline V gene lookup returns CDR1 SGHRS and CDR2 YFSETQ. Trimming pared 1 base from V and 0 bases from J, leaving 10 bases between. The CDR3 is 16 residues long. CDR3 region: CASSLSANANTGELFF. CDR3 nucleotide sequence: TGCGCCAGCAGCTTGAGCGCCAACGCGAACACCGGGGAGCTGTTTTTT.

The chain employs TRBV27 and TRBJ2-3; D may correspond to TRBD1 or TRBD2 (5 bases each). This CDR3 comprises 15 residues. Germline assignment: CDR1 MNHEY and CDR2 SMNVEV (reference sequence). V dropped 1 base and J dropped 6 bases, with 14 bases sitting between them. The CDR3 here is CASSLWGPGIDTQYF. The DNA for the CDR3 is TGTGCCAGCAGTTTATGGGGACCAGGGATCGATACGCAGTATTTT.

The chain uses TRBV6-4 and TRBJ2-7, with unresolved D. V was shortened by 7 bases and J by 0 bases, with 13 bases between the two germline ends. The CDR3 contains 14 residues. Germline assignment: CDR1 MRHNA and CDR2 SNTAGT. The CDR3 reads CASIGTVSSYEQYF. CDR3 nucleotide sequence: TGTGCCAGCATCGGCACAGTGAGCTCCTACGAGCAGTACTTC.